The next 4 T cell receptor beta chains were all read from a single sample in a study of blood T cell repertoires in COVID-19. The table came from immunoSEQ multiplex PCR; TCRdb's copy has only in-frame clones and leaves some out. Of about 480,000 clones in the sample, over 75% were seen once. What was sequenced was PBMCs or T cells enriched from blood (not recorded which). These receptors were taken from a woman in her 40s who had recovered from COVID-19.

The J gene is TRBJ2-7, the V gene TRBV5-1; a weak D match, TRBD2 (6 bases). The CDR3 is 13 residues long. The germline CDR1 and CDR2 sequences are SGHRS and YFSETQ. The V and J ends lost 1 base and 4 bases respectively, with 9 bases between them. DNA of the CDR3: TGCGCCAGCAGCTTGTCTAGCGCGTACGAGCAGTACTTC. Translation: CASSLSSAYEQYF.

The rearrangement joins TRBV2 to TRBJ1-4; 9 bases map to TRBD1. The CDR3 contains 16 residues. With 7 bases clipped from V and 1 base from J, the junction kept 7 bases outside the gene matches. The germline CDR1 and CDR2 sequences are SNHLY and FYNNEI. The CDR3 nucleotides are TGTGCCAGCAACCGGGACAGGGAGTTAACTAATGAAAAACTGTTTTTT. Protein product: CASNRDRELTNEKLFF.

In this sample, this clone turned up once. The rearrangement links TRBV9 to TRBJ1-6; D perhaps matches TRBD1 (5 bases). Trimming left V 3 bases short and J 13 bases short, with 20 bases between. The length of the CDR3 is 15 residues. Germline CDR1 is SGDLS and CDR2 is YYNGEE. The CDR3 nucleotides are TGTGCCAGCAGCGCGGGGGGGACCGGGCAAAGGCCCCTCCACTTT. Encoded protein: CASSAGGTGQRPLHF.

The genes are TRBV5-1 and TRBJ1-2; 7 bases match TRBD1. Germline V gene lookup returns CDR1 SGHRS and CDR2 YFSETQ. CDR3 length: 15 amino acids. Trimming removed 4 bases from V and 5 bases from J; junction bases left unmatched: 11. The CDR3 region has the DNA TGCGCCAGCAGCATCGACAGTCTCAGGGGGTATGGCTACACCTTC. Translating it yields CASSIDSLRGYGYTF.